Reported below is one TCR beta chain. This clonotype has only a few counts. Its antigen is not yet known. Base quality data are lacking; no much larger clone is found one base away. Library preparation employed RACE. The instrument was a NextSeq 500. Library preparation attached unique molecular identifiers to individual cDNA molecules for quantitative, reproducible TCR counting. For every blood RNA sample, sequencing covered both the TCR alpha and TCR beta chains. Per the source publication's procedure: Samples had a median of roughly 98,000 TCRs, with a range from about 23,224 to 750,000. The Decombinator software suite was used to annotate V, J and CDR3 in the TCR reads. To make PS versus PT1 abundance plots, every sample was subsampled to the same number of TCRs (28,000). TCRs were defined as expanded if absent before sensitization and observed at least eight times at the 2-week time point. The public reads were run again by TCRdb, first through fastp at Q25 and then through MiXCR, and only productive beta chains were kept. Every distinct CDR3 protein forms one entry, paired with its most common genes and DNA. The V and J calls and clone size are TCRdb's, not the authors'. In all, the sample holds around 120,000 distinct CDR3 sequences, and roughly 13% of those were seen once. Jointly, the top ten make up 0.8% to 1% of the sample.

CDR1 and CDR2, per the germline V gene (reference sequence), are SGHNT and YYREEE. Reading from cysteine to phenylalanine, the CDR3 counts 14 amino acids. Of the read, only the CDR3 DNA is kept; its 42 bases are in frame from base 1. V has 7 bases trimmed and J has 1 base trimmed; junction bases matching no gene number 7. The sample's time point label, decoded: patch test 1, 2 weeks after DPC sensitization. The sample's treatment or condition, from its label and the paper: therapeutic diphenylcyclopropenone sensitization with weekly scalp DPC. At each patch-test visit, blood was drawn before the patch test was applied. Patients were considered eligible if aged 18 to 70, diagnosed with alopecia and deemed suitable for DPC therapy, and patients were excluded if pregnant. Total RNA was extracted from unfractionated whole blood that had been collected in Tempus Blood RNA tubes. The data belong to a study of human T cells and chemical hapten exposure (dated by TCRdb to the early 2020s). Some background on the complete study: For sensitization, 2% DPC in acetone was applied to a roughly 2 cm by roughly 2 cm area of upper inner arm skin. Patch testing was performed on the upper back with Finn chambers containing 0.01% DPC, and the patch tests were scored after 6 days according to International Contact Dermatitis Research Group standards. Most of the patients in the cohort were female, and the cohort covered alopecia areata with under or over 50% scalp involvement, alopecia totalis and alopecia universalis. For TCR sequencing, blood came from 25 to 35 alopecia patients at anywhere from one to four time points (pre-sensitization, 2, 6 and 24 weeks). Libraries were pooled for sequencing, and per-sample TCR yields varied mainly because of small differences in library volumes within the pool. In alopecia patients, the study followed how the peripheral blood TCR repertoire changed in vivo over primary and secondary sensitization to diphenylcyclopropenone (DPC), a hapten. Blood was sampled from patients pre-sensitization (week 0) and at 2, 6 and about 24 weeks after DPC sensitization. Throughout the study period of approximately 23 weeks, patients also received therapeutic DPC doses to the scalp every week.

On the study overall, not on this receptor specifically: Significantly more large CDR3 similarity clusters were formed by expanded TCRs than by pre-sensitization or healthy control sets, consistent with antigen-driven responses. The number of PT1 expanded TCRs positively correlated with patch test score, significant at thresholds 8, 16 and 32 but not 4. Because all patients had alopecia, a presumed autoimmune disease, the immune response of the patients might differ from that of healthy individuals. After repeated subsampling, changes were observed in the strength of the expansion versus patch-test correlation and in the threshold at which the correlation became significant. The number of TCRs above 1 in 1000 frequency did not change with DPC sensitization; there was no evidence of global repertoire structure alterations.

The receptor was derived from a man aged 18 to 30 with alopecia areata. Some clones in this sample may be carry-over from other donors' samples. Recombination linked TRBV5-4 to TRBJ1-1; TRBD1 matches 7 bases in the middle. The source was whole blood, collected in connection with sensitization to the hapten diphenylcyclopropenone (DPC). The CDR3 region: CASVRDRENTEAFF. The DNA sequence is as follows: TGTGCCAGCGTTCGGGACAGAGAGAACACTGAAGCTTTCTTT.